This TCR beta chain was identified in a study of radiotherapy plus CTLA-4 blockade in lung cancer. Trimming removed 0 bases from V and 5 bases from J; junction bases left unmatched: 7. This CDR3 is built from 16 residues. CDR1 MGHRA and CDR2 YSYEKL come from the germline V gene. Sequencing was performed with immunoSEQ multiplex PCR; in TCRdb, only in-frame clones are kept and a portion is missing. The table records some 100,000 clones, about 77% of them present only once. The study's findings and limits: Blood saw expansion of tumor-derived TCR clones after radiotherapy plus ipilimumab.

Patients in the study, people with chemo-refractory metastatic non-small-cell lung cancer, received focal radiation plus ipilimumab CTLA-4 blockade. This clone turned up a few times. Antigen unknown. This TCR was recovered from a human donor with non-small cell lung cancer who had a partial response to radiotherapy plus ipilimumab. The sample consisted of peripheral blood, taken from a patient treated with radiotherapy plus ipilimumab. V and J are TRBV4-1 and TRBJ1-1; 9 bases align to TRBD1. The CDR3 reads CASSQERTGGLTEAFF. The CDR3 coding sequence is TGCGCCAGCAGCCAAGAGCGTACAGGGGGCTTGACTGAAGCTTTCTTT.